This T cell receptor beta chain came from a study of shared clonotypes between healthy human individuals. Genomic DNA from each subset was divided evenly over several immunoSEQ plates. Sequencing was performed with immunoSEQ multiplex PCR; in TCRdb, only in-frame clones are kept and a portion is missing. The data contain 1.6 million or so clones, roughly 96% of them seen just once; the ten biggest clones take up 1% to 1.5%. Study-level results: Memory subsets had estimated richness that was generally smaller than that of naive subsets. Rarefaction indicated that sorted-subset sequencing remained incomplete although depth was large.

A remark on this clone: Its antigen is still unknown.

The CDR3 covers 15 residues. Germline V gene sequence: CDR1 KGHSH, CDR2 LQKENI. Deletions cut 2 bases from V and 2 bases from J, with 12 bases between. V gene TRBV18 combines with J gene TRBJ2-5; D is ambiguous. The material sequenced was naive CD4+ T cells sorted from blood. The subset denotes: CD45RA+ positively selected. The source is a man younger than 40 in good health. The CDR3 DNA reads as TGTGCCAGCTCACCAACATATCAGGAACAAGAGACCCAGTACTTC. This gives the protein CASSPTYQEQETQYF.